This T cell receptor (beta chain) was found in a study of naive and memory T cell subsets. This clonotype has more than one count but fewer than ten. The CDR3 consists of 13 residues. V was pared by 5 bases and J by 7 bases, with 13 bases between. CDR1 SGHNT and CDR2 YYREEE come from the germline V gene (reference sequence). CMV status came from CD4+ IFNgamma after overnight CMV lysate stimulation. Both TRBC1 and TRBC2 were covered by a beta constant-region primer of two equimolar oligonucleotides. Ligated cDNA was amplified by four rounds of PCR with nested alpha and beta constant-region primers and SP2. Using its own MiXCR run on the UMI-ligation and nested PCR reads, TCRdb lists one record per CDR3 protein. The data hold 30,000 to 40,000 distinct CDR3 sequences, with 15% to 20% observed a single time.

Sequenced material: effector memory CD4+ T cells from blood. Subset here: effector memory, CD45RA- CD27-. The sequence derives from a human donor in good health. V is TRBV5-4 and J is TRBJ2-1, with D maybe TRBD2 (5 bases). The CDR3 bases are TGTGCCAGCAGTTGGGAAAAGCGGAATGAGCAGTTCTTC. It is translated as CASSWEKRNEQFF.